Listed here are 7 T cell receptor beta chains from one sample, sequenced in a study of blood T cells in healthy people across ages. With a J-beta primer mix and a sample-barcoded 5' primer, a second PCR ran roughly 6 to 11 cycles. One entry per CDR3 protein results from TCRdb running MiXCR on the 5' RACE reads. The sample contains roughly 1.6 million distinct CDR3 sequences, 30% to 35% of which appear only once. Sequences were obtained from blood. The receptor set was obtained from a woman in her 30s in good health.

The chain combines TRBV3-1 with TRBJ2-2; TRBD1 might be the D (5 bases). The ends were cut back, 0 bases at V and 1 base at J, with 9 bases in the middle. CDR3 length: 16 amino acids. Germline CDR1 is LGHDT and CDR2 is YNNKEL (reference sequence). This CDR3 is CASSQESGLNTGELFF. CDR3 in DNA: TGTGCCAGCAGCCAAGAATCAGGGTTGAACACCGGGGAGCTGTTTTTT. Based on the CDR3 plus reference TRBV3-1 and TRBJ2-2, the full variable domain is DTAVSQTPKYLVTQMGNDKSIKCEQNLGHDTMYWYKQDSKKFLKIMFSYNNKELIINETVPNRFSPKSPDKAHLNLHINSLELGDSAVYFCASSQESGLNTGELFFGEGSRLTVL.

This chain joins TRBV28 and TRBJ2-5, with TRBD2 identical over 8 bases. The V segment lost 5 bases and the J segment 4 bases; nucleotides outside the gene matches: 6. Germline assignment: CDR1 MDHEN and CDR2 SYDVKM. The CDR3 sequence is 14 residues long. The CDR3 nucleotides are TGTGCCAGCAGTGGAGCGGGAGAAGGAGAGACCCAGTACTTC. Protein sequence: CASSGAGEGETQYF.

This sequence joins TRBV14 and TRBJ2-7, with 9 positions matching TRBD2. Trimming cost V 6 bases and J 5 bases; bases outside gene matches: 11. The CDR3 consists of 15 residues. CDR1 is SGHDN, CDR2 FVKESK, per germline. The DNA of the CDR3 is TGTGCCAGCAGTCGGGGGGAGCTAGCGGGACACGAGCAGTACTTC. This translates into CASSRGELAGHEQYF.

This sequence joins TRBV6-1 and TRBJ2-4; D tentatively fits TRBD1 or TRBD2 (5 bases each). V shed 9 bases and J shed 3 bases, with 15 bases lying between them. In germline, CDR1 is MNHNS, CDR2 SASEGT. The CDR3 runs 14 residues. The DNA of the CDR3 is TGTGCCAGAGATTCTGGGACGGACAAAAACATTCAGTACTTC. Protein product: CARDSGTDKNIQYF.

The chain is built from TRBV9 and TRBJ2-7, with 8 positions matching TRBD2. The CDR3 has 16 amino acids. V lost 0 bases and J lost 0; bases outside the gene matches: 5. Germline CDR1 and CDR2: SGDLS and YYNGEE. DNA for the CDR3: TGTGCCAGCAGCGTAGCGGGAGGGATGGGCTCCTACGAGCAGTACTTC. Translated, it gives CASSVAGGMGSYEQYF.

The chain is built from TRBV7-9 and TRBJ2-5, with D hard to call. The end of the DNA aligns better with TRBJ2-7, so the J call may be wrong. CDR1 is SEHNR and CDR2 is FQNEAQ in the germline V gene (reference sequence). The CDR3 has 13 residues. The CDR3 loop reads CASSLDRPDEQYF. The CDR3 DNA is TGTGCCAGCAGCTTAGATCGGCCGGACGAGCAGTACTTC.

This clonotype has just a few counts. The chain links TRBV2 to TRBJ2-5, with D maybe TRBD1 (6 bases). Germline V lookup: CDR1 SNHLY, CDR2 FYNNEI. Trimming took off 6 bases at V and 4 bases at J, with 15 bases between the two ends. The CDR3 loop spans 14 amino acids. The CDR3, as DNA: TGTGCCAGCAGGCCCGGGACAAATACAGAGACCCAGTACTTC. Translating gives CASRPGTNTETQYF.